The 17 T cell receptor beta chains below were found in one sample sequenced in a study of blood T cell repertoires in COVID-19. TCRdb's table, derived via immunoSEQ multiplex PCR, lists solely in-frame clones and lacks some. This sample has 350,000 to 400,000 clones, with 75% to 90% found just once. Sequences were obtained from PBMCs or T cells enriched from blood (not recorded which). The receptor source for this set is a man aged 18 to 30 who had recovered from COVID-19.

The chain links TRBV7-2 to TRBJ2-5; weak D call: TRBD2 (7 bases). Germline V lookup: CDR1 SGHTA, CDR2 FQGNSA. The V gene lost 3 bases and the J gene lost 5 bases, with 13 bases spanning the gap. This CDR3 contains 14 residues. As DNA, the CDR3 is TGTGCCAGCAGCTTTAATAAGGGGGGGGAGACCCAGTACTTC. Its protein is CASSFNKGGETQYF.

V usage is TRBV27 and J usage is TRBJ1-1; D gene uncertain. The germline gives CDR1 MNHEY, CDR2 SMNVEV (reference sequence). The V end was cut by 2 bases, the J end by 7 bases, with 14 bases between. CDR3 length: 14 residues. CDR3 region: CASSLNSGSREAFF. The CDR3 DNA is TGTGCCAGCAGTTTAAACTCAGGTTCCCGTGAAGCTTTCTTT.

The chain employs TRBV5-1 and TRBJ2-1, with 8 nucleotides matching TRBD2. Per germline, CDR1 SGHRS and CDR2 YFSETQ. The V gene end was trimmed by 5 bases and the J gene end by 4 bases; junction bases not matched to a gene: 5. The CDR3 runs 14 residues. In DNA, the CDR3 is TGCGCCAGCAGAGCTAGCGGGCGGTACAATGAGCAGTTCTTC. Residues: CASRASGRYNEQFF.

V usage is TRBV3-1 (or the pseudogene TRBV3-2) and J usage is TRBJ2-5, with 9 bases aligning to TRBD2. Trimming cost V 5 bases and J 13 bases; bases outside gene matches: 11. The CDR3 is 13 residues long. CDR1 and CDR2 from the germline V gene are LGHDT and YNNKEL (reference sequence). CDR3 residues: CASSKSGRPRGYF. Here the CDR3 DNA reads TGTGCCAGCAGCAAGAGCGGGAGGCCCAGGGGGTACTTC.

This chain connects TRBV28 to TRBJ2-2; no reliable D call. This CDR3 contains 14 residues. Germline V gene data show CDR1 as MDHEN and CDR2 as SYDVKM. Trimming removed 10 bases at V and 2 bases at J, with 14 bases between. In DNA form, the CDR3 reads TGTGCCACCCAAGATCATAGTAACACCGGGGAGCTGTTTTTT. It yields the protein CATQDHSNTGELFF.

V and J are TRBV10-3 and TRBJ2-1; D might be TRBD1 (5 bases). This CDR3 comprises 11 residues. Germline CDR1 reads ENHRY; CDR2 reads SYGVKD. V lost 5 bases and J lost 9, with 8 bases in between. CDR3 in amino acids: CAISQGGEQFF. The CDR3 nucleotides read TGTGCCATCAGTCAGGGTGGTGAGCAGTTCTTC.

This clone was picked up one time. The chain joins TRBV2 to TRBJ2-3; TRBD2 might be the D (7 bases). V was shortened by 7 bases and J by 4 bases, with 12 bases between the two germline ends. Germline V gene lookup returns CDR1 SNHLY and CDR2 FYNNEI. The CDR3 is 13 amino acids. CDR3 sequence: CASKGGPADTQYF. The DNA of the CDR3 is TGTGCCAGCAAGGGGGGGCCGGCAGATACGCAGTATTTT.

The chain uses TRBV7-9 and TRBJ1-2, with D perhaps matching TRBD1 (5 bases). CDR3 size: 17 residues. The V end lost 4 bases, the J end lost 3 bases, and 21 bases lay between the germline ends. The germline CDR1 and CDR2 sequences are SEHNR and FQNEAQ (reference sequence). CDR3 nucleotides: TGTGCCAGCAGCTCCGCCTCGGGTTCGACAGTCGACTATGGCTACACCTTC. Translated: CASSSASGSTVDYGYTF.

V gene TRBV7-2 combines with J gene TRBJ2-2; D gene uncertain. This CDR3 contains 15 residues. V was pared by 3 bases and J by 2 bases, with 10 bases between. Looked up from germline, CDR1 is SGHTA and CDR2 is FQGNSA. The CDR3 bases are TGTGCCAGCAGCTTGTCGTCCTCTAACACCGGGGAGCTGTTTTTT. It codes for CASSLSSSNTGELFF. Using reference TRBV7-2 and TRBJ2-2 for the parts outside the CDR3, the full variable domain is GAGVSQSPSNKVTEKGKDVELRCDPISGHTALYWYRQSLGQGLEFLIYFQGNSAPDKSGLPSDRFSAERTGGSVSTLTIQRTQQEDSAVYLCASSLSSSNTGELFFGEGSRLTVL.

The CDR3 nucleotides read TGTGCCAGCAGTTTTTACCCGGGGGTAAACACTGAAGCTTTCTTT. Its protein product is CASSFYPGVNTEAFF. The chain employs TRBV27 and TRBJ1-1; the D gene is possibly TRBD1 (5 bases). In germline, CDR1 is MNHEY, CDR2 SMNVEV (reference sequence). The CDR3 is 15 residues long. Between the trimmed V and J ends, which lost 3 bases and 2 bases, there was a span of 13 bases.

The chain uses TRBV9 and TRBJ2-7; the D gene is possibly TRBD2 (6 bases). The CDR3 loop spans 14 amino acids. The V end was cut by 4 bases, the J end by 2 bases, with 13 bases between. Germline CDR1 is SGDLS and CDR2 is YYNGEE. The CDR3: CASSPSGSTYEQYF. The CDR3 DNA reads TGTGCCAGCAGCCCCTCCGGGAGTACCTACGAGCAGTACTTC.

The chain links TRBV15 to TRBJ1-5, with 7 bases identical to TRBD1. J lost 4 bases, V lost 8 bases, and 8 bases had no gene match. This CDR3 spans 14 amino acids. Germline assignment: CDR1 LNHNV and CDR2 YYDKDF (reference sequence). The CDR3 loop reads CATGWGQLNQPQHF. CDR3 in DNA: TGTGCCACCGGATGGGGACAGTTAAATCAGCCCCAGCATTTT.

The gene calls are TRBV4-1 and TRBJ1-6; weak D call: TRBD1 (6 bases). The CDR3 consists of 13 residues. The germline V gene has CDR1 MGHRA and CDR2 YSYEKL. V gave up 6 bases and J gave up 10 bases, with 13 bases separating them. CDR3 loop: CASSYKTGSPLHF. In DNA form, the CDR3 reads TGCGCCAGCAGTTATAAGACAGGATCACCCCTCCACTTT.

The V and J genes are TRBV24-1 and TRBJ1-3; D gene uncertain. Trimming pared 4 bases from V and 3 bases from J, leaving 6 bases between. This CDR3 has 13 amino acids. Germline CDR1 is KGHDR and CDR2 is SFDVKD. The CDR3: CATSDSSGNTIYF. In nucleotides, the CDR3 is TGTGCCACCAGTGACTCCAGTGGAAACACCATATATTTT.

The chain combines TRBV7-2 with TRBJ1-5, with D unclear. V was shortened by 5 bases and J by 4 bases, with 15 bases between the two germline ends. The CDR3 spans 15 residues. The germline V gene encodes CDR1 SGHTA and CDR2 FQGNSA. CDR3 bases: TGTGCCAGCAGCGCCCAACTGCAACCAAATCAGCCCCAGCATTTT. This encodes CASSAQLQPNQPQHF. Looking up the rest from reference TRBV7-2 and TRBJ1-5 gives the full variable domain: GAGVSQSPSNKVTEKGKDVELRCDPISGHTALYWYRQSLGQGLEFLIYFQGNSAPDKSGLPSDRFSAERTGGSVSTLTIQRTQQEDSAVYLCASSAQLQPNQPQHFGDGTRLSIL.

This clone came up once. V gene TRBV28 combines with J gene TRBJ2-1, with D possibly matching TRBD1 (5 bases). Germline V lookup: CDR1 MDHEN, CDR2 SYDVKM. The CDR3 loop spans 17 amino acids. Trimming took off 3 bases at V and 1 base at J, with 16 bases between the two ends. The CDR3 region has the DNA TGTGCCAGCAGTTTGCTCCTTAGGGGTAGGTCCTACAATGAGCAGTTCTTC. This translates into CASSLLLRGRSYNEQFF.

The chain combines TRBV2 with TRBJ2-5; 14 positions match TRBD2. The germline gives CDR1 SNHLY, CDR2 FYNNEI. The CDR3 has 18 residues. The junction had 4 bases not matched to a gene; V was cut back by 0 bases and J by 1 base. CDR3 sequence reads: CASSEARGTSGGQETQYF. CDR3 DNA sequence: TGTGCCAGCAGTGAAGCCAGAGGGACTAGCGGGGGCCAAGAGACCCAGTACTTC.